This section outlines one T cell receptor (beta chain) sequence together with its context. What it binds is not known. Trimming shortened V by 2 bases and J by 0 bases, and 10 bases separated the two germline ends. Germline V gene lookup returns CDR1 MGHRA and CDR2 YSYEKL. There are 15 residues in the CDR3. This entry belongs to a study of response to subunit inactivated influenza vaccine. Study-wide findings and caveats: New T cells are recruited in small numbers by each seasonal influenza vaccination, according to the authors' suggestion.

TCRdb analysed the RT-PCR reads with MiXCR anew, one entry per CDR3 protein. There are 450,000 to 700,000 distinct CDR3 sequences in the sample; about 14% occur only once, and approximately 10% lies in the top ten. Material: PBMCs from blood, obtained 11 to 12 days after vaccination. The sequence was collected from a man aged 50 to 59 who received an inactivated influenza vaccine. The chain recombines TRBV4-1 with TRBJ1-1, with D unclear. Here the CDR3 reads CASSQTSQMNTEAFF. CDR3 in DNA: TGCGCCAGCAGCCAAACGTCACAGATGAACACTGAAGCTTTCTTT.